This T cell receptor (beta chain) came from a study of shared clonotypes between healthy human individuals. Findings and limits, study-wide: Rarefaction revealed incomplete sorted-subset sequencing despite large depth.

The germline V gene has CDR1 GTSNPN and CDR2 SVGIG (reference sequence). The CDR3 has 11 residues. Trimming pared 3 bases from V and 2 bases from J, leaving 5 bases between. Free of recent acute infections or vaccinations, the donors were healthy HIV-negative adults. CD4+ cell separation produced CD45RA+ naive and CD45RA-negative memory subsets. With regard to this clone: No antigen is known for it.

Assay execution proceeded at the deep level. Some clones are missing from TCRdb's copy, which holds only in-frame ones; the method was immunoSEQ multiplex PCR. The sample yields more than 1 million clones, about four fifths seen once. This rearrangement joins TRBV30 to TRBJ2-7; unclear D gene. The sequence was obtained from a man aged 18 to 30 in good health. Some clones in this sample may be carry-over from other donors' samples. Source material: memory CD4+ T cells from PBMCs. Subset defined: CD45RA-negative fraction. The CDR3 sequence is CAWRGPYEQYF. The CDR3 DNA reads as TGTGCCTGGAGGGGCCCCTACGAGCAGTACTTC. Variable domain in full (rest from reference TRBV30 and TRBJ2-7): SQTIHQWPATLVQPVGSPLSLECTVEGTSNPNLYWYRQAAGRGLQLLFYSVGIGQISSEVPQNLSASRPQDRQFILSSKKLLLSDSGFYLCAWRGPYEQYFGPGTRLTVT.